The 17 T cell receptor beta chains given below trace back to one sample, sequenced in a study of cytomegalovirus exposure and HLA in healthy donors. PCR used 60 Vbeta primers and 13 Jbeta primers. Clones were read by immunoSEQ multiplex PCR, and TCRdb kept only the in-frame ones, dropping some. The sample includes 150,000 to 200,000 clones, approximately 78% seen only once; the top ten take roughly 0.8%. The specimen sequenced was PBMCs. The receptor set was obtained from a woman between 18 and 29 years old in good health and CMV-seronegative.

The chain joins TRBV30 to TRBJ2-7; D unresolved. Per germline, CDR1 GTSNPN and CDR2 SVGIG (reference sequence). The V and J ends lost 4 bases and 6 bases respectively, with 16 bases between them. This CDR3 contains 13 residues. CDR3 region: CAWNKVAGFEQYF. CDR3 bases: TGTGCCTGGAATAAGGTTGCCGGGTTCGAGCAGTACTTC.

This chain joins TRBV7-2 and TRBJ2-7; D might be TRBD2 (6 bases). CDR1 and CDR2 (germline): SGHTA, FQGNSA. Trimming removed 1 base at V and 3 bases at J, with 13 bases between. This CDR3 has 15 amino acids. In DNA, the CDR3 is TGTGCCAGCAGCTTAGGCCTAGCGACCATCTACGAGCAGTACTTC. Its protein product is CASSLGLATIYEQYF.

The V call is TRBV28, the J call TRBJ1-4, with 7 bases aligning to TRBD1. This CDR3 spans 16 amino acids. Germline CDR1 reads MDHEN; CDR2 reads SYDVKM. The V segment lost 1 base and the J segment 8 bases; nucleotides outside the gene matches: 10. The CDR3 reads CASSLSQGGTQEKLFF. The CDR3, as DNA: TGTGCCAGCAGTTTATCCCAGGGGGGCACCCAGGAAAAACTGTTTTTT.

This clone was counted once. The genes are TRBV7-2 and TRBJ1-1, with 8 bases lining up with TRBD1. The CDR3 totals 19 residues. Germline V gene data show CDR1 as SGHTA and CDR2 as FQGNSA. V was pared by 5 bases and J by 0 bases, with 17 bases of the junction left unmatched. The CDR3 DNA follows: TGTGCCAGCAGCACCCGGGGACAGGCGGTCCGGAACATGAACACTGAAGCTTTCTTT. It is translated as CASSTRGQAVRNMNTEAFF.

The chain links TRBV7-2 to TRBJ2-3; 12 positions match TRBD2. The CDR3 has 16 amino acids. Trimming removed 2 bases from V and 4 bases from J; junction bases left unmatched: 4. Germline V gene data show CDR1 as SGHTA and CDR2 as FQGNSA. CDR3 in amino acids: CASSLTSGGLPDTQYF. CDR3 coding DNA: TGTGCCAGCAGCTTAACTAGCGGGGGGCTTCCAGATACGCAGTATTTT. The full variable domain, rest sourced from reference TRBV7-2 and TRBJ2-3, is GAGVSQSPSNKVTEKGKDVELRCDPISGHTALYWYRQSLGQGLEFLIYFQGNSAPDKSGLPSDRFSAERTGGSVSTLTIQRTQQEDSAVYLCASSLTSGGLPDTQYFGPGTRLTVL.

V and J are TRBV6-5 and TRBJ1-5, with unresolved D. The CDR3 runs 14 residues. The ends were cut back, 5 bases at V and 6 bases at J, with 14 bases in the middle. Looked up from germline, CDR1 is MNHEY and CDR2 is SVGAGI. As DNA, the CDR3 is TGTGCCAGCAGTCCCTCCGGGGAGGGTCAGCCCCAGCATTTT. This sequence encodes CASSPSGEGQPQHF.

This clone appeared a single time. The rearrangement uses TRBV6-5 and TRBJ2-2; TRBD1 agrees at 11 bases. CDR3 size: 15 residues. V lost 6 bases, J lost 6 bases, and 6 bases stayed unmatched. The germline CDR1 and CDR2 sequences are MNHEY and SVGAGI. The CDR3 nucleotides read TGTGCCAGCAGCCCCTGGACAGGGGGCCCCGGGGAGCTGTTTTTT. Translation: CASSPWTGGPGELFF.

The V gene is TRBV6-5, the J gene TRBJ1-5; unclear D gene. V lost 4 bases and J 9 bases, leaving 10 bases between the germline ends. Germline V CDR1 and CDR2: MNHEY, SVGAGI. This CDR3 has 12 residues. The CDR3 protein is CASSSPGGPQHF. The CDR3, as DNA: TGTGCCAGCAGTTCCCCGGGAGGGCCCCAGCATTTT.

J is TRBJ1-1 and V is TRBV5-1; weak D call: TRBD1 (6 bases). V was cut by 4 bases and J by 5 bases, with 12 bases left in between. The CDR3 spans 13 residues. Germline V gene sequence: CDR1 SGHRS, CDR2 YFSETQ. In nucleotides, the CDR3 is TGCGCCAGCAGCGCAGGGGATGGGACTGAAGCTTTCTTT. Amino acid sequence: CASSAGDGTEAFF.

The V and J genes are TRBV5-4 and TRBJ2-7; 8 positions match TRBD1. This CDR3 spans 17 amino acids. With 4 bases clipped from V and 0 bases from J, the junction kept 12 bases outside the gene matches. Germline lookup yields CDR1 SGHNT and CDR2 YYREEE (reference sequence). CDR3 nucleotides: TGTGCCAGCAGCCCCTTTGGGGCAGGGGGCCTCTCCTACGAGCAGTACTTC. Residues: CASSPFGAGGLSYEQYF.

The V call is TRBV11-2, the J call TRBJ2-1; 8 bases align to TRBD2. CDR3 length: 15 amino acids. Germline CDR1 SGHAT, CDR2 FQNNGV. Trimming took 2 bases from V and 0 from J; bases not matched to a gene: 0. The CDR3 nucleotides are TGTGCCAGCAGCTTAACTAGCGGCTCCTACAATGAGCAGTTCTTC. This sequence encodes CASSLTSGSYNEQFF. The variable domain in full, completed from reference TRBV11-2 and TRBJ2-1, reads EAGVAQSPRYKIIEKRQSVAFWCNPISGHATLYWYQQILGQGPKLLIQFQNNGVVDDSQLPKDRFSAERLKGVDSTLKIQPAKLEDSAVYLCASSLTSGSYNEQFFGPGTRLTVL.

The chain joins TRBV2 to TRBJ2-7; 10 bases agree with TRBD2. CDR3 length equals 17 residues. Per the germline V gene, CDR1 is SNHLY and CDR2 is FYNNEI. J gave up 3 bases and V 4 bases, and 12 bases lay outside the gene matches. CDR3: CASSGMPAGGTFYEQYF. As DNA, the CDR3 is TGTGCCAGCAGTGGGATGCCAGCGGGGGGGACATTCTACGAGCAGTACTTC.

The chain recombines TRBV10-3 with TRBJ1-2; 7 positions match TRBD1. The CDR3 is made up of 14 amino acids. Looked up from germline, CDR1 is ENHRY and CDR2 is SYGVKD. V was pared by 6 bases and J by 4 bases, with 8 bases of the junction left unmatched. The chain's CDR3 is CAISPGAGGYGYTF. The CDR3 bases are TGTGCCATCAGCCCTGGGGCAGGGGGCTATGGCTACACCTTC.

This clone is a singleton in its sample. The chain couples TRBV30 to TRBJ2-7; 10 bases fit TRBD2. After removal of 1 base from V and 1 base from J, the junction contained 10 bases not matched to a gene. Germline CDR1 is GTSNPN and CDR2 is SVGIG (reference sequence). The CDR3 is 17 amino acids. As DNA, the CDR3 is TGTGCCTGGAGTGCTCCCGGAGCGGGAGGGTTATCCTACGAGCAGTACTTC. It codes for CAWSAPGAGGLSYEQYF.

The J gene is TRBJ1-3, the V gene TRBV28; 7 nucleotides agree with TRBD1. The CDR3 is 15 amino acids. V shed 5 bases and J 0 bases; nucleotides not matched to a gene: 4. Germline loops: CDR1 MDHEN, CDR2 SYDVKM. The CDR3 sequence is CASSTGVRSGNTIYF. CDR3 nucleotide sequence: TGTGCCAGCAGTACAGGGGTACGCTCTGGAAACACCATATATTTT.

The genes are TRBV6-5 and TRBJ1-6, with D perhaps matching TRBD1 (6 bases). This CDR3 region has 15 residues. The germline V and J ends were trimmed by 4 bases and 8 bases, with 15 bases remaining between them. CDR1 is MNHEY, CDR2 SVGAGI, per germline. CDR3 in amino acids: CASSFERTDDSPLHF. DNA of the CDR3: TGTGCCAGCAGTTTTGAACGGACAGACGATTCACCCCTCCACTTT.

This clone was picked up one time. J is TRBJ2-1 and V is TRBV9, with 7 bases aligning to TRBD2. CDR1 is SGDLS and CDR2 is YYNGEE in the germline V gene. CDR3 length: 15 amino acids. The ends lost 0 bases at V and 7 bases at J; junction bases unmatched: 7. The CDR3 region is CASSVGAGVLNEQFF. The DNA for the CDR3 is TGTGCCAGCAGCGTAGGGGCGGGAGTTCTAAATGAGCAGTTCTTC. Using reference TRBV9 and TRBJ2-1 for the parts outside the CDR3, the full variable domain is DSGVTQTPKHLITATGQRVTLRCSPRSGDLSVYWYQQSLDQGLQFLIQYYNGEERAKGNILERFSAQQFPDLHSELNLSSLELGDSALYFCASSVGAGVLNEQFFGPGTRLTVL.